Listed below are T cell receptor beta chains from one sample, sequenced in a study of blood T cell repertoires in COVID-19. TCRdb keeps only in-frame clones here, not all; method: immunoSEQ multiplex PCR. Among roughly 75,000 clones listed, less than 90% were seen once. Input material: peripheral blood. The source is a man aged 45 to 65 with COVID-19, enrolled during active disease. CDR3s include the opening cysteine and the closing phenylalanine or tryptophan. The D gene is left open where the match is weak. Clone size is shown for a subset of rows, as once, few, many or a class of expanded clone.

D: TRBD2; J: TRBJ2-2; V: TRBV9; size: .; DNA: TGTGCCAGCAGAGGGACTAGCGGGCCGAACACCGGGGAGCTGTTTTTT; CDR3: CASRGTSGPNTGELFF
D: .; J: TRBJ2-3; V: TRBV13; size: .; DNA: TGTGCCAGCAGCCCCCCGGGACTCACGGGGGCAGATACGCAGTATTTT; CDR3: CASSPPGLTGADTQYF
D: .; J: TRBJ2-7; V: TRBV29-1; size: .; DNA: TGCAGCGTTGGAGGAGGCCCCTACGAGCAGTACTTC; CDR3: CSVGGGPYEQYF
D: TRBD1; J: TRBJ2-3; V: TRBV24-1; size: .; DNA: TGTGCCACCAGTGGTCCGGGACAGGGGGTCATGTCAGATACGCAGTATTTT; CDR3: CATSGPGQGVMSDTQYF
D: .; J: TRBJ1-1; V: TRBV14; size: .; DNA: TGTGCCAGCAGCCGATGGCCCAGGGACTACACTGAAGCTTTCTTT; CDR3: CASSRWPRDYTEAFF
D: TRBD2; J: TRBJ2-1; V: TRBV7-2; size: .; DNA: TGTGCCAGCAGCCTGGGGGGTAGCGGGAGGGCGTCGGGTGAGCAGTTCTTC; CDR3: CASSLGGSGRASGEQFF
D: TRBD2; J: TRBJ2-7; V: TRBV6-5; size: few; DNA: TGTGCCAGCAGTTCGTACGGGAGGTACTACGAGCAGTACTTC; CDR3: CASSSYGRYYEQYF
D: .; J: TRBJ1-5; V: TRBV28; size: .; DNA: TGTGCCAGCAGACAAGGGACTAATCAGCCCCAGCATTTT; CDR3: CASRQGTNQPQHF
D: TRBD1; J: TRBJ2-3; V: TRBV7-2; size: .; DNA: TGTGCCAGCAGCTTAGCGGGACAGGGGAGCCGTGAGAGTTATACGCAGTATTTT; CDR3: CASSLAGQGSRESYTQYF
D: .; J: TRBJ2-6; V: TRBV5-1; size: .; DNA: TGCGCCAGCAGCTTGGCGCCAGGGGCCGACTCTGGGGCCAACGTCCTGACTTTC; CDR3: CASSLAPGADSGANVLTF
D: .; J: TRBJ2-7; V: TRBV6-5; size: .; DNA: TGTGCCAGCAGTTCGTCACTGCCCCCCTACTTC; CDR3: CASSSSLPPYF
D: .; J: TRBJ2-3; V: TRBV24-1; size: .; DNA: TGTGCCACCAGTGCCACGACTAGTCTTGATACGCAGTATTTT; CDR3: CATSATTSLDTQYF
D: .; J: TRBJ2-2; V: TRBV5-1; size: .; DNA: TGCGCCAGCAGCTTGGGAGTACGGGGAGACACCGGGGAGCTGTTTTTT; CDR3: CASSLGVRGDTGELFF
D: .; J: TRBJ1-1; V: TRBV4-2; size: .; DNA: TGTGCCAGCAGCCAAGATCTGGTGACGGGGAACACTGAAGCTTTCTTT; CDR3: CASSQDLVTGNTEAFF
D: .; J: TRBJ2-2; V: TRBV7-2; size: once; DNA: TGTGCCAGCAGCTTAGTCCACAACGCGAACACCGGGGAGCTGTTTTTT; CDR3: CASSLVHNANTGELFF
D: .; J: TRBJ2-5; V: TRBV24-1; size: .; DNA: TGTGCCACCAGTGATTTGGTAGAAGGGGAAGAGACCCAGTACTTC; CDR3: CATSDLVEGEETQYF
D: .; J: TRBJ1-6; V: TRBV28; size: once; DNA: TGTGCCAGCAGTTTTGCCGGGGACTTTAGCTCACCCCTCCACTTT; CDR3: CASSFAGDFSSPLHF
D: .; J: TRBJ2-7; V: TRBV27; size: .; DNA: TGTGCCAGCAGTCCACGACAGGCCAACGAGCAGTACTTC; CDR3: CASSPRQANEQYF
D: .; J: TRBJ1-2; V: TRBV4-1; size: .; DNA: TGCGCCAGCAGCCCGGGGTATGGCTACACCTTC; CDR3: CASSPGYGYTF
D: .; J: TRBJ1-1; V: TRBV6-7; size: few; DNA: TGTGCCAGCAGTTACTCGAAAAAGGGAGGGGGCACTGAAGCTTTCTTT; CDR3: CASSYSKKGGGTEAFF
D: .; J: TRBJ2-1; V: TRBV18; size: once; DNA: TGTGCCAGCTCACCAAATATAGGGCGGGCCGACAATGAGCAGTTCTTC; CDR3: CASSPNIGRADNEQFF
D: TRBD2; J: TRBJ2-3; V: TRBV6-4; size: few; DNA: TGTGCCAGCAGTGACTCGGCTAGCGGGAGCGGGACAGATACGCAGTATTTT; CDR3: CASSDSASGSGTDTQYF
D: TRBD2; J: TRBJ2-1; V: TRBV19; size: .; DNA: TGTGCCAGTAGTATCAGGGGGACTAGCGGCTACAATGAGCAGTTCTTC; CDR3: CASSIRGTSGYNEQFF